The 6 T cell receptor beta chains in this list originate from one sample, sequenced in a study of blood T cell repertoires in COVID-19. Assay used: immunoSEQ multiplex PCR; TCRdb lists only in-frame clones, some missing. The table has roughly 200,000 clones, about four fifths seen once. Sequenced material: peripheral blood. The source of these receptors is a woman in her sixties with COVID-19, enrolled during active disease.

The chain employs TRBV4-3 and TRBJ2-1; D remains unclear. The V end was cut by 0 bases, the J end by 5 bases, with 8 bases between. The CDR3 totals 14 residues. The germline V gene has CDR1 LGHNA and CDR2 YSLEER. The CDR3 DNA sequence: TGCGCCAGCAGCCAAGATTCAGTGAACAATGAGCAGTTCTTC. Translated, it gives CASSQDSVNNEQFF.

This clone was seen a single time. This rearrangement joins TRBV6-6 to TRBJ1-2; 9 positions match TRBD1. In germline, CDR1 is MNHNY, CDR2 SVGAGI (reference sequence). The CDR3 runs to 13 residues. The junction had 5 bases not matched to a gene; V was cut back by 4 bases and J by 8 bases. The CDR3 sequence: CASSSGQGIGYTF. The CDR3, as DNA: TGTGCCAGCAGTTCGGGACAGGGCATAGGCTACACCTTC.

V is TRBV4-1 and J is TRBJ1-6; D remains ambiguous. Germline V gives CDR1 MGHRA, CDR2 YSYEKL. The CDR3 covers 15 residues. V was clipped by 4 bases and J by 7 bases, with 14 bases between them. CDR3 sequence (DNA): TGCGCCAGCAGCCCGAGGGAGGGTGGCAATTCACCCCTCCACTTT. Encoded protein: CASSPREGGNSPLHF.

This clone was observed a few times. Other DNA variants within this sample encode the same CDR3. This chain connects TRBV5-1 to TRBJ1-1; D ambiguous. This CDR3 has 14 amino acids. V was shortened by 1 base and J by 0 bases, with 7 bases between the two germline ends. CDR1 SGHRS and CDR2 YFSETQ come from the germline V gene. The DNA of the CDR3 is TGCGCCAGCAGCTTGACGGGTTTGAACACTGAAGCTTTCTTT. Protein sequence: CASSLTGLNTEAFF.

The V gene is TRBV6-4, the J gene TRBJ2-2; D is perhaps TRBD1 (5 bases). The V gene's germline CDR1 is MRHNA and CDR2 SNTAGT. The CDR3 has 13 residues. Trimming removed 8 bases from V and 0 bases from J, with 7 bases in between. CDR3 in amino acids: CASGRANTGELFF. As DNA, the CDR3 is TGTGCCAGCGGCAGGGCGAACACCGGGGAGCTGTTTTTT.

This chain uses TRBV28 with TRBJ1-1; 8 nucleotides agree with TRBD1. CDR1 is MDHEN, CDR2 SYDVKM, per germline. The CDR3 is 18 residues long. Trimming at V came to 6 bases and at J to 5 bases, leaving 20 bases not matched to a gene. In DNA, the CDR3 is TGTGCCAGCAGGGATAATAAGGCAGGGGGCCAGTGGTGGACTGAAGCTTTCTTT. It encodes CASRDNKAGGQWWTEAFF.